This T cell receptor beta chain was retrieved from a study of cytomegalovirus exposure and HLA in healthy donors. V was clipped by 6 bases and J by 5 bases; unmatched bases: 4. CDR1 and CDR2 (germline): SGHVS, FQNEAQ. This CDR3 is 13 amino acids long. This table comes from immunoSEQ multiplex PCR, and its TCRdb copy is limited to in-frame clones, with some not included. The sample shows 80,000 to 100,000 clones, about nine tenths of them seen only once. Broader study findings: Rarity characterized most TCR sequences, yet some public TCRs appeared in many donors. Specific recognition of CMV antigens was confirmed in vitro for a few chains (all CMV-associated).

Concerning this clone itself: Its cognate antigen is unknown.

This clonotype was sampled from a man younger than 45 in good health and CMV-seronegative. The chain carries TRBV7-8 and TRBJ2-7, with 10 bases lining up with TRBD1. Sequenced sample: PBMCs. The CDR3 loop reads CASRQGQGNEQYF. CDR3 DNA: TGTGCCAGCAGACAGGGACAGGGGAACGAGCAGTACTTC. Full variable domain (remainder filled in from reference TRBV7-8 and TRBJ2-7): GAGVSQSPRYKVAKRGQDVALRCDPISGHVSLFWYQQALGQGPEFLTYFQNEAQLDKSGLPSDRFFAERPEGSVSTLKIQRTQQEDSAVYLCASRQGQGNEQYFGPGTRLTVT.